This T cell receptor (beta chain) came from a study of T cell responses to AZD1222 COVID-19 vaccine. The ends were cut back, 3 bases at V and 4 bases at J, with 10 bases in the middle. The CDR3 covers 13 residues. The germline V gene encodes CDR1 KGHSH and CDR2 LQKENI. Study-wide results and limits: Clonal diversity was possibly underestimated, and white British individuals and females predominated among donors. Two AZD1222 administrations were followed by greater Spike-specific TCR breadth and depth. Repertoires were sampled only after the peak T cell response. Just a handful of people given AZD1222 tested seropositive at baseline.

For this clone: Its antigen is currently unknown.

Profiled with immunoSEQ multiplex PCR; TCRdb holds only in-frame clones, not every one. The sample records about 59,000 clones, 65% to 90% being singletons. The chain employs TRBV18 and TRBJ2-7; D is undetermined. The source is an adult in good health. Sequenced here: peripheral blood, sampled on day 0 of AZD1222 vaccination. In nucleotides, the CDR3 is TGTGCCAGCTCACCGAGCCAGCCGTACGAGCAGTACGTC. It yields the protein CASSPSQPYEQYV.